The source of this T cell receptor beta chain is a study of early stage breast cancer tumors. Study outcomes and limitations: Tumor and normal breast were distinguished via blood comparison in about 90% of the 16 patients. Most shared enriched TCRB sequences were commonly generated ones. Compared with adjacent normal breast, tumors showed about 2.5-fold denser, more clonal T cells.

Repertoires were generated with immunoSEQ multiplex PCR, while TCRdb's copy carries only in-frame clones and drops some. This table has around 41,000 clones, around 69% appearing once. On this clone: The target antigen is unknown.

V was clipped by 6 bases and J by 5 bases; unmatched bases: 3. CDR1 is DFQATT and CDR2 is SNEGSKA in the germline V gene (reference sequence). The CDR3 totals 11 residues. This receptor was obtained from a person in their fifties with breast cancer. The chain employs TRBV20-1 and TRBJ1-2; the match to TRBD1 covers 7 bases. Material for sequencing was blood. The CDR3 DNA follows: TGCAGTGCGTTGGGACAGTATGGCTACACCTTC. It codes for CSALGQYGYTF.